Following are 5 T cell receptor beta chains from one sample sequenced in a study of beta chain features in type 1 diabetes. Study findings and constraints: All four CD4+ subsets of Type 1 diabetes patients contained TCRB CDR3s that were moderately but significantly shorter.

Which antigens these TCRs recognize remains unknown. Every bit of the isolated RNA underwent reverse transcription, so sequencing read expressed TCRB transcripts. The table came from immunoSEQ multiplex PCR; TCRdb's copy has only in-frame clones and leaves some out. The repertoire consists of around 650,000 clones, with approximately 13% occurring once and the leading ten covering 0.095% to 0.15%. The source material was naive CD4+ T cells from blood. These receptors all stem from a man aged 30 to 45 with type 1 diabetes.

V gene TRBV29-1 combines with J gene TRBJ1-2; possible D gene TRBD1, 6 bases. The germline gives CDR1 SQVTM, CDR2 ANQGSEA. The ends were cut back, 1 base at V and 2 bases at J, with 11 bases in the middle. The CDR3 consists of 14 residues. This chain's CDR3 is CSVEGPTGNYGYTF. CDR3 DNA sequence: TGCAGCGTTGAAGGACCCACAGGGAACTATGGCTACACCTTC.

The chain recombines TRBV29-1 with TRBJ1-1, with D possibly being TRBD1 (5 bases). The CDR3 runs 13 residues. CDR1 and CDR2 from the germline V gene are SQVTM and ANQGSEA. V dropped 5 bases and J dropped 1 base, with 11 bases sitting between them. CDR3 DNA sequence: TGCAGCGTTCGGGGCAGGCCGAACACTGAAGCTTTCTTT. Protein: CSVRGRPNTEAFF.

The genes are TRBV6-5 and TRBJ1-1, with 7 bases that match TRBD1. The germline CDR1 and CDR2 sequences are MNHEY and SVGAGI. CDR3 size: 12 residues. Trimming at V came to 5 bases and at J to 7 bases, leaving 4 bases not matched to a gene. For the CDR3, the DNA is TGTGCCAGCAGTCAGCGGACAGGTGAAGCTTTCTTT. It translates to CASSQRTGEAFF.

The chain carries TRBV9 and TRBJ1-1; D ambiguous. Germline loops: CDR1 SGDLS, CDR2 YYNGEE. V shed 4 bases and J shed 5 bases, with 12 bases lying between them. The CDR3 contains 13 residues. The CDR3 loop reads CASSMTPGTEAFF. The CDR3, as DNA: TGTGCCAGCAGCATGACACCGGGGACTGAAGCTTTCTTT.

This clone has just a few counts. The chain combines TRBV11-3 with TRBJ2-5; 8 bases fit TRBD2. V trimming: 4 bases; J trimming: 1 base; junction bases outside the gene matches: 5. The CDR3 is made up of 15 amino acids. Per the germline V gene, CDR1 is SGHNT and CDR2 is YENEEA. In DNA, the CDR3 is TGTGCCAGCAGCTGGAGCGGGGGCGTCCAAGAGACCCAGTACTTC. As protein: CASSWSGGVQETQYF.